The 20 T cell receptor beta chains listed next were all sequenced from one sample in a study of CD8+ T cells in alopecia areata. After isolation, RNA underwent reverse transcription to generate cDNA as the sequencing template. The table came from immunoSEQ multiplex PCR; TCRdb's copy has only in-frame clones and leaves some out. The table shows under 150,000 clones, with approximately 60% occurring only once. Sequencing was performed on CD8+ T cells sorted from blood. Every receptor here comes from a human donor in good health.

V usage is TRBV7-9 and J usage is TRBJ1-1, with a tentative D call TRBD1 (5 bases). CDR3 size: 11 residues. Germline V gene lookup returns CDR1 SEHNR and CDR2 FQNEAQ (reference sequence). V lost 8 bases and J lost 5, with 9 bases in between. This CDR3 is CASLGGTEAFF. Written as DNA, the CDR3 is TGTGCCAGCCTTGGGGGAACTGAAGCTTTCTTT.

To note about this clone: Other DNA sequences from this sample encode an identical CDR3 as well. V gene TRBV9 combines with J gene TRBJ2-3; D might be TRBD2 (6 bases). V lost 3 bases and J 4 bases, leaving 15 bases between the germline ends. From germline, CDR1 is SGDLS and CDR2 YYNGEE. This CDR3 is 15 amino acids long. CDR3 sequence: CASSGGLRGADTQYF. In DNA form, the CDR3 reads TGTGCCAGCAGCGGGGGACTCCGCGGAGCAGATACGCAGTATTTT.

This chain joins TRBV30 and TRBJ2-7; 10 bases are shared with TRBD1. The CDR3 runs 14 residues. J gave up 7 bases and V 1 base, and 7 bases lay outside the gene matches. Germline lookup yields CDR1 GTSNPN and CDR2 SVGIG (reference sequence). Here the CDR3 DNA reads TGTGCCTGGAGTGAAGCGGACAGGGGGAGGGAGCAGTACTTC. Amino acids: CAWSEADRGREQYF.

The rearrangement links TRBV5-5 to TRBJ2-7, with D maybe TRBD1 (6 bases). Germline V gives CDR1 SGHKS, CDR2 YYEKEE (reference sequence). V was cut by 1 base and J by 4 bases, with 15 bases left in between. This CDR3 has 15 residues. CDR3 loop: CASSLLLQGKYEQYF. The DNA of the CDR3 is TGTGCCAGCAGCTTGTTATTACAGGGCAAATACGAGCAGTACTTC.

The chain carries TRBV30 and TRBJ2-7; D gene ambiguous. This CDR3 region has 13 residues. CDR1 GTSNPN and CDR2 SVGIG come from the germline V gene (reference sequence). Trimming cost V 0 bases and J 5 bases, with 11 bases left between them. The DNA for the CDR3 is TGTGCCTGGAGTGTACGATTCAGGCACGAGCAGTACTTC. This encodes CAWSVRFRHEQYF.

V usage is TRBV6-1 and J usage is TRBJ1-4; D is unclear. CDR3 length: 16 amino acids. Trimming took off 2 bases at V and 8 bases at J, with 18 bases between the two ends. The germline CDR1 and CDR2 sequences are MNHNS and SASEGT. This CDR3 reads CASSEMRGRSSEKLFF. The CDR3 DNA sequence: TGTGCCAGCAGTGAAATGCGCGGGAGAAGCAGCGAAAAACTGTTTTTT.

This sequence joins TRBV28 and TRBJ2-2, with D maybe TRBD1 (5 bases). The CDR3 totals 15 residues. Germline V gives CDR1 MDHEN, CDR2 SYDVKM. Trimming shortened V by 5 bases and J by 1 base, and 11 bases separated the two germline ends. The CDR3 protein is CASSGAGLNTGELFF. Written as DNA, the CDR3 is TGTGCCAGCAGTGGGGCAGGCCTGAACACCGGGGAGCTGTTTTTT.

The genes are TRBV7-9 and TRBJ1-1; D not certain. The CDR3 covers 16 residues. The ends were cut back, 5 bases at V and 0 bases at J, with 16 bases in the middle. Looked up from germline, CDR1 is SEHNR and CDR2 is FQNEAQ (reference sequence). The CDR3 here is CASSERILKMNTEAFF. The CDR3 DNA reads TGTGCCAGCAGCGAGCGTATTCTCAAGATGAACACTGAAGCTTTCTTT.

Of note for this clone: In the same sample, other DNA sequences code for this CDR3. V and J are TRBV5-6 and TRBJ2-7; 9 positions match TRBD1. CDR1 and CDR2 from the germline V gene are SGHDT and YYEEEE. This CDR3 is built from 14 residues. V trimming: 3 bases; J trimming: 1 base; junction bases outside the gene matches: 2. CDR3 DNA: TGTGCCAGCAGCTCAGGGACAGGGTCCTACGAGCAGTACTTC. Translated, it gives CASSSGTGSYEQYF.

A few counts support this clone. The V and J genes are TRBV13 and TRBJ1-2; D ambiguous. Germline lookup yields CDR1 PRHDT and CDR2 FYEKMQ (reference sequence). Trimming left V 5 bases short and J 5 bases short, with 12 bases between. The length of the CDR3 is 13 residues. CDR3 nucleotides: TGTGCCAGCAGCCCTAGCGCAACTTATGGCTACACCTTC. Residues: CASSPSATYGYTF.

The chain uses TRBV7-6 and TRBJ2-7; the match to TRBD1 covers 7 bases. The CDR3 length is 12 residues. Trimming at V came to 7 bases and at J to 5 bases, leaving 5 bases not matched to a gene. Per the germline V gene, CDR1 is SGHVS and CDR2 is FNYEAQ. CDR3 DNA: TGTGCCAGCACACTAGGGGGCGACGAGCAGTACTTC. Protein sequence: CASTLGGDEQYF. Full variable domain (missing parts from reference TRBV7-6 and TRBJ2-7): GAGVSQSPRYKVTKRGQDVALRCDPISGHVSLYWYRQALGQGPEFLTYFNYEAQQDKSGLPNDRFSAERPEGSISTLTIQRTEQRDSAMYRCASTLGGDEQYFGPGTRLTVT.

The V call is TRBV2, the J call TRBJ1-5, with D maybe TRBD1 (5 bases). Germline CDR1 SNHLY, CDR2 FYNNEI. The ends were cut back, 6 bases at V and 3 bases at J, with 12 bases in the middle. The CDR3 length is 14 residues. CDR3 DNA: TGTGCCAGCAGACGGGACGGACACAATCAGCCCCAGCATTTT. This sequence encodes CASRRDGHNQPQHF.

This clone was seen only a few times. The rearrangement joins TRBV29-1 to TRBJ2-5; D may correspond to TRBD1 or TRBD2 (5 bases each). Germline V gene sequence: CDR1 SQVTM, CDR2 ANQGSEA. CDR3 length: 11 residues. The V gene lost 3 bases and the J gene lost 3 bases, with 5 bases spanning the gap. The CDR3 DNA reads as TGCAGCGTTGAGGGGGAAGAGACCCAGTACTTC. Protein product: CSVEGEETQYF.

V and J are TRBV20-1 and TRBJ2-1; D not certain. This CDR3 region has 11 residues. Germline values: CDR1 DFQATT, CDR2 SNEGSKA (reference sequence). V shed 6 bases and J shed 3 bases, with 6 bases lying between them. The CDR3 sequence is CSAHDYNEQFF. The CDR3 DNA reads as TGCAGTGCCCATGACTACAATGAGCAGTTCTTC.

The chain recombines TRBV5-6 with TRBJ2-7; 13 positions match TRBD2. Trimming removed 0 bases from V and 3 bases from J; junction bases left unmatched: 9. The CDR3 contains 18 residues. CDR1 and CDR2 from the germline V gene are SGHDT and YYEEEE. In DNA form, the CDR3 reads TGTGCCAGCAGCTTGGTACTAGCGGGAGGGCCTGGGGTCTACGAGCAGTACTTC. Its protein product is CASSLVLAGGPGVYEQYF.

The gene calls are TRBV29-1 and TRBJ1-1; unclear D gene. The CDR3 runs 18 residues. The V gene's germline CDR1 is SQVTM and CDR2 ANQGSEA. V shed 1 base and J shed 0 bases, with 21 bases lying between them. The CDR3 loop is CSVEVRGRSASLNTEAFF. CDR3 coding DNA: TGCAGCGTTGAAGTGAGAGGAAGGTCGGCCAGTTTGAACACTGAAGCTTTCTTT.

This clone was seen a handful of times. CDR3 DNA: TGCAGCGCCGGGACAGGGGACTACGAGCAGTACTTC. It specifies CSAGTGDYEQYF. V and J are TRBV29-1 and TRBJ2-7; 10 bases are a match to TRBD1. The trim removed 7 bases at V and 3 bases at J, leaving 3 bases unmatched. The CDR3 sequence is 12 residues long. The germline V gene has CDR1 SQVTM and CDR2 ANQGSEA.

This clone was seen only a few times. This sequence joins TRBV7-9 and TRBJ1-1; D is ambiguous. CDR3 length equals 13 residues. V shed 5 bases and J shed 1 base, with 8 bases lying between them. CDR1 and CDR2 (germline): SEHNR, FQNEAQ (reference sequence). The CDR3 region is CASSPRGNTEAFF. As DNA, the CDR3 is TGTGCCAGCAGCCCGCGGGGGAACACTGAAGCTTTCTTT. Combining the CDR3 with reference TRBV7-9 and TRBJ1-1 gives the whole variable domain DTGVSQNPRHKITKRGQNVTFRCDPISEHNRLYWYRQTLGQGPEFLTYFQNEAQLEKSRLLSDRFSAERPKGSFSTLEIQRTEQGDSAMYLCASSPRGNTEAFFGQGTRLTVV.

The chain carries TRBV2 and TRBJ2-4; TRBD1 is a possible D gene (6 bases). Germline assignment: CDR1 SNHLY and CDR2 FYNNEI. V was pared by 4 bases and J by 0 bases, with 13 bases between. The CDR3 runs 16 residues. Here the CDR3 reads CASSGTVEGAKNIQYF. The CDR3 DNA sequence: TGTGCCAGCAGTGGGACAGTCGAGGGAGCCAAAAACATTCAGTACTTC.

This clone was seen only a few times. This chain uses TRBV11-2 with TRBJ1-1; D unclear. Trimming removed 8 bases at V and 5 bases at J, with 15 bases between. Germline loops: CDR1 SGHAT, CDR2 FQNNGV. The CDR3 spans 13 residues. The CDR3 here is CASGMGFRTEAFF. In DNA form, the CDR3 reads TGTGCCAGCGGGATGGGCTTTCGGACTGAAGCTTTCTTT. Looking up the rest from reference TRBV11-2 and TRBJ1-1 gives the full variable domain: EAGVAQSPRYKIIEKRQSVAFWCNPISGHATLYWYQQILGQGPKLLIQFQNNGVVDDSQLPKDRFSAERLKGVDSTLKIQPAKLEDSAVYLCASGMGFRTEAFFGQGTRLTVV.